The T cell receptor beta chain under discussion was sequenced for a study of response to subunit inactivated influenza vaccine. The CDR3 is made up of 15 amino acids. Trimming took 0 bases from V and 3 from J, leaving 9 bases between them. The germline V gene has CDR1 LNHNV and CDR2 YYDKDF (reference sequence). MiXCR, run by TCRdb on the RT-PCR reads, gives a single entry per CDR3 protein. The sample records just under 550,000 distinct CDR3 sequences, roughly 23% being singletons. Only a few counts were recorded for this clonotype. The sample was also linked to a second study, of T cells expressing NK-cell markers. That source notes: Scientists made TCR beta cDNA using 5'RACE template switching with UMIs.

The sequences come from CD4+ T cells sorted from PBMCs, collected 12 days after vaccination. This sequence joins TRBV15 and TRBJ1-5; D is unclear. The clonotype comes from a man aged 50 to 60 who received an inactivated influenza vaccine. DNA for the CDR3: TGTGCCACCAGCAGAGATTTCGCGGTCAATCAGCCCCAGCATTTT. Protein product: CATSRDFAVNQPQHF. Drawing the rest from reference TRBV15 and TRBJ1-5, the complete variable domain is DAMVIQNPRYQVTQFGKPVTLSCSQTLNHNVMYWYQQKSSQAPKLLFHYYDKDFNNEADTPDNFQSRRPNTSFCFLDIRSPGLGDTAMYLCATSRDFAVNQPQHFGDGTRLSIL.